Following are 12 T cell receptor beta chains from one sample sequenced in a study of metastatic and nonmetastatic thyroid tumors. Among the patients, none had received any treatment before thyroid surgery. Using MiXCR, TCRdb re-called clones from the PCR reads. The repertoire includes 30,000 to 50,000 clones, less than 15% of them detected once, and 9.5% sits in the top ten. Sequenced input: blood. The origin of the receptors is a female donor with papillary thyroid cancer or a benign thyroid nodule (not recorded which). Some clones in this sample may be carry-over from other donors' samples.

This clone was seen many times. This CDR3 reads CASSQQAGYNSPLHF. CDR3 nucleotide sequence: TGCGCCAGCAGCCAACAGGCGGGTTATAATTCACCCCTCCACTTT. This chain joins TRBV5-1 and TRBJ1-6, with a possible D match to TRBD1 (5 bases). The V and J ends lost 4 bases and 4 bases respectively, with 12 bases between them. The CDR3 length is 15 residues. Germline V gives CDR1 SGHRS, CDR2 YFSETQ.

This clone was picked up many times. CDR3 nucleotides: TGTGCCAGCAGCTTTGCGGGGCAGGTGGTTGGCTACACCTTC. This translates into CASSFAGQVVGYTF. V is TRBV11-2 and J is TRBJ1-2; perhaps TRBD1 as D (5 bases). CDR1 is SGHAT and CDR2 is FQNNGV in the germline V gene. This CDR3 has 14 amino acids. The V gene lost 3 bases and the J gene lost 7 bases, with 15 bases spanning the gap.

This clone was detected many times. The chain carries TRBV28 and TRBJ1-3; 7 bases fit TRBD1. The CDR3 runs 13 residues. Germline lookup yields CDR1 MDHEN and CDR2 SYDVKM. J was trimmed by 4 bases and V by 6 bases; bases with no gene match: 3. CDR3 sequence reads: CASRTGQGNTIYF. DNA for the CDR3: TGTGCCAGCAGGACGGGACAGGGAAACACCATATATTTT.

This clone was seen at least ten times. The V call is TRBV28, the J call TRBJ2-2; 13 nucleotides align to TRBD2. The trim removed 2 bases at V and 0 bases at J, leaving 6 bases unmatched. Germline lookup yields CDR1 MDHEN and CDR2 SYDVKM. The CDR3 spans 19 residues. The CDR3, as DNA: TGTGCCAGCAGTTTACCCCCGGGACTAGCGGGATCGAACACCGGGGAGCTGTTTTTT. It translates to CASSLPPGLAGSNTGELFF. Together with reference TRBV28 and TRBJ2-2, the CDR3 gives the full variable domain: DVKVTQSSRYLVKRTGEKVFLECVQDMDHENMFWYRQDPGLGLRLIYFSYDVKMKEKGDIPEGYSVSREKKERFSLILESASTNQTSMYLCASSLPPGLAGSNTGELFFGEGSRLTVL.

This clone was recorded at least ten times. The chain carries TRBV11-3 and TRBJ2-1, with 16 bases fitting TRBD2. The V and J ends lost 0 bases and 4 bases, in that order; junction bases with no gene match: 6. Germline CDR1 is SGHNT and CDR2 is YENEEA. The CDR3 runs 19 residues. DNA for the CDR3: TGTGCCAGCAGCTTAGACGGGACTAGCGGGAGGGCTACGTACAATGAGCAGTTCTTC. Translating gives CASSLDGTSGRATYNEQFF.

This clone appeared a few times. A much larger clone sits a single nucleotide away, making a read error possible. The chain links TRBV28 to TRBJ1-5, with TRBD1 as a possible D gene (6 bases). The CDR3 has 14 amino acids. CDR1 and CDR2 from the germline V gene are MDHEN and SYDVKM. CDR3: CASRADRYNQPHHF. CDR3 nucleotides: TGTGCCAGCAGAGCAGACAGGTACAATCAGCCCCATCATTTT.

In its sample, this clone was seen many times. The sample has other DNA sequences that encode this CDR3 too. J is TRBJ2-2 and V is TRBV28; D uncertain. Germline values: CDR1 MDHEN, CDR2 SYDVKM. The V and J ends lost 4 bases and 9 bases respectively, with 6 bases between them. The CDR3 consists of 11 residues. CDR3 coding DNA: TGTGCCAGCAGTTCCTCACGGGAGCTGTTTTTT. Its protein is CASSSSRELFF. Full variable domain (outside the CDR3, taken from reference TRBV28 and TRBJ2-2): DVKVTQSSRYLVKRTGEKVFLECVQDMDHENMFWYRQDPGLGLRLIYFSYDVKMKEKGDIPEGYSVSREKKERFSLILESASTNQTSMYLCASSSSRELFFGEGSRLTVL.

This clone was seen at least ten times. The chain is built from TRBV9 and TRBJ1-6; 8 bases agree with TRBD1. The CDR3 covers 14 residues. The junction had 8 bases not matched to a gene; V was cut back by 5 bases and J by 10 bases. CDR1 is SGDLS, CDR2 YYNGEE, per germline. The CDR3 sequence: CASSTGGGGSPLHF. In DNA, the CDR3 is TGTGCCAGCAGTACAGGGGGAGGAGGGTCACCCCTCCACTTT.

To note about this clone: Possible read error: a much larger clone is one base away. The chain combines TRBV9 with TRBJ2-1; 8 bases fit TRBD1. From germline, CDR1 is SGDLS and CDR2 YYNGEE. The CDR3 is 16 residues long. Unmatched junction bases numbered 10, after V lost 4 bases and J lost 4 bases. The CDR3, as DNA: TGTGCCAGCAGCTCCAGCGCGGGACAGGTGTACAATGAGCAGTTCTTC. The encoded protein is CASSSSAGQVYNEQFF.

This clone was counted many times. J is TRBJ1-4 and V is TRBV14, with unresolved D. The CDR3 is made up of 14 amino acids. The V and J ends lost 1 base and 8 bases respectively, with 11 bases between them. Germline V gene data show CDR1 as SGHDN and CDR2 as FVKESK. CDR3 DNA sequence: TGTGCCAGCAGCCAAGCAGGCCTGGGAGAAAAACTGTTTTTT. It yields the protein CASSQAGLGEKLFF.

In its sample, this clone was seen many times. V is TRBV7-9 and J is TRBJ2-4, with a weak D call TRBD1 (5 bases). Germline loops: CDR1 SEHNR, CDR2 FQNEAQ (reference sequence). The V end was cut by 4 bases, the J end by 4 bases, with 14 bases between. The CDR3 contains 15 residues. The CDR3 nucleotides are TGTGCCAGCAGCTCCGTAAGGACAAAAAAAAACATTCAGTACTTC. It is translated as CASSSVRTKKNIQYF. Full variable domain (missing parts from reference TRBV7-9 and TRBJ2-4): DTGVSQNPRHKITKRGQNVTFRCDPISEHNRLYWYRQTLGQGPEFLTYFQNEAQLEKSRLLSDRFSAERPKGSFSTLEIQRTEQGDSAMYLCASSSVRTKKNIQYFGAGTRLSVL.

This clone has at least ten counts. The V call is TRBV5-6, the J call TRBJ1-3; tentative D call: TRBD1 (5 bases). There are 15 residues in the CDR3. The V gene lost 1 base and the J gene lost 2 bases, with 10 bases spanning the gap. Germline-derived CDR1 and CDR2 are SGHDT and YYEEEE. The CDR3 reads CASSLTGVTGNTIYF. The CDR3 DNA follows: TGTGCCAGCAGCTTGACAGGAGTCACTGGAAACACCATATATTTT.